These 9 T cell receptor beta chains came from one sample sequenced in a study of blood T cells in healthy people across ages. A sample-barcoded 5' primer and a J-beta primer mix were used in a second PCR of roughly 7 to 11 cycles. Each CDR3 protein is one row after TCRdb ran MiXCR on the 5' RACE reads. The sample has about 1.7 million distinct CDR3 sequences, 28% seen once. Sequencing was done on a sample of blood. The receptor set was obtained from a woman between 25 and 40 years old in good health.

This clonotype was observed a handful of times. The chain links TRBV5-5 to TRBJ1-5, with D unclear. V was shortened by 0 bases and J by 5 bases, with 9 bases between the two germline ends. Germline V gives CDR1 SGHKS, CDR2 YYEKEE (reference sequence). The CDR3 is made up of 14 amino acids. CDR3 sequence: CASSLGSLYQPQHF. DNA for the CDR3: TGTGCCAGCAGCTTGGGGTCTTTATATCAGCCCCAGCATTTT.

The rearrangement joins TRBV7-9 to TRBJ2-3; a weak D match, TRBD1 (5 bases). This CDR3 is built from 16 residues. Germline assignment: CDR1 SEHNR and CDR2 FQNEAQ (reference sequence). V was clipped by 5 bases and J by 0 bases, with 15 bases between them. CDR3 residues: CASSHGHRASTDTQYF. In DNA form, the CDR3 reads TGTGCCAGCAGCCACGGACACCGAGCTAGCACAGATACGCAGTATTTT. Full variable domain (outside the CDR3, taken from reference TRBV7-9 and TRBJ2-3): DTGVSQNPRHKITKRGQNVTFRCDPISEHNRLYWYRQTLGQGPEFLTYFQNEAQLEKSRLLSDRFSAERPKGSFSTLEIQRTEQGDSAMYLCASSHGHRASTDTQYFGPGTRLTVL.

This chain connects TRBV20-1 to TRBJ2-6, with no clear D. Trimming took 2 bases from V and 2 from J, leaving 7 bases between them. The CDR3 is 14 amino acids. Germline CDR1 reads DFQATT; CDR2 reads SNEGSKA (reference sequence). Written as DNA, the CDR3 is TGCAGTGCTAGATGGGGTACTGGGGCCAACGTCCTGACTTTC. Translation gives CSARWGTGANVLTF.

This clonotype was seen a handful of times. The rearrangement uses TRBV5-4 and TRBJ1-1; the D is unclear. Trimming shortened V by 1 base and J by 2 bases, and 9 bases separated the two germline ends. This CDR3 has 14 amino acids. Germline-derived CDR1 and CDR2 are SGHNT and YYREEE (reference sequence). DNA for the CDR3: TGTGCCAGCAGCTTGTCATCGGGAAACACTGAAGCTTTCTTT. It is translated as CASSLSSGNTEAFF.

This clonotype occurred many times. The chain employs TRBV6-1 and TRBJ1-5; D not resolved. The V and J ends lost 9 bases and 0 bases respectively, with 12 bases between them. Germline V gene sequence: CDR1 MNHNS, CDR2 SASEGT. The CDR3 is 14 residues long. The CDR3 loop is CASVGLNSNQPQHF. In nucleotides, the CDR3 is TGTGCCAGTGTTGGACTGAATAGCAATCAGCCCCAGCATTTT.

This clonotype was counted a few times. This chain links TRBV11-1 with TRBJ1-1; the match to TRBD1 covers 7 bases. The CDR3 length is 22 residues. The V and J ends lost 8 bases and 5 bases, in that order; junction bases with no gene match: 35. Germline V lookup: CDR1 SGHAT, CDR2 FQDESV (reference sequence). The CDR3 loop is CASPGVLRPLTEDRVEETEAFF. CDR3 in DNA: TGTGCCAGCCCCGGCGTCCTCCGGCCACTAACAGAAGACAGGGTAGAGGAAACTGAAGCTTTCTTT.

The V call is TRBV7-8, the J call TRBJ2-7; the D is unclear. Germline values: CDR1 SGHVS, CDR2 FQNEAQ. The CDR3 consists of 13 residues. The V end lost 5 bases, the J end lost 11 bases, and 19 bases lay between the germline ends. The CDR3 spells CASSAEVADPEYF. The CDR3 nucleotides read TGTGCCAGCAGCGCAGAGGTGGCCGACCCCGAGTACTTC.

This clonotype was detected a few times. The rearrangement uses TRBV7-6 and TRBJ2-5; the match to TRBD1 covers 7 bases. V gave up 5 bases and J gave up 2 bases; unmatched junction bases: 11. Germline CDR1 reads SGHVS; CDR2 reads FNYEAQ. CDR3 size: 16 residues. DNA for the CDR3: TGTGCCAGCAGCCTTGGGGACAGCCGACCACAAGAGACCCAGTACTTC. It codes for CASSLGDSRPQETQYF.

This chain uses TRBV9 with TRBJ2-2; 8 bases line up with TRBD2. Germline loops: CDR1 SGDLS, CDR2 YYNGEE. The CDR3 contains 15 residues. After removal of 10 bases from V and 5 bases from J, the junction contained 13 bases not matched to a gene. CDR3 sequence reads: CAGKSGGAWTGELFF. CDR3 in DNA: TGTGCCGGCAAATCGGGAGGGGCCTGGACCGGGGAGCTGTTTTTT.